This section outlines one T cell receptor beta chain sequence together with its context. Antigen: not known. After removal of 1 base from V and 5 bases from J, the junction contained 13 bases not matched to a gene. Per the germline V gene, CDR1 is SGHVS and CDR2 is FQNEAQ. The CDR3 spans 18 residues. The second PCR ran roughly 7 to 12 cycles with a sample-barcoded 5' primer and J-beta primers. TCRdb itself ran the 5' RACE reads through MiXCR, one entry per CDR3 protein. The table has about 1.5 million distinct CDR3 sequences, 35% to 45% seen once. This sample is part of a study of blood T cells in healthy people across ages. Study-level points and caveats: A strong correlation between TCR beta diversity and naive T cell percentage was seen.

The V call is TRBV7-8, the J call TRBJ2-4; 8 nucleotides align to TRBD2. This receptor was taken from a woman under 30 in good health. The sequenced sample was blood. The CDR3 loop is CASSLGPPAGGPENIQYF. CDR3 DNA: TGTGCCAGCAGCTTAGGTCCGCCCGCGGGGGGACCTGAAAACATTCAGTACTTC.